This T cell receptor beta chain was captured in a study of blood T cell repertoires in COVID-19. Those who participated ranged in age from about 18 to 89 years and resided in 24 US areas. In assigning cohorts, the study relied on participant-reported clinical history. Produced via immunoSEQ multiplex PCR; TCRdb's table is partial and in-frame only. The sample yields 450,000 or so clones, about nine tenths seen once. Germline V gene data show CDR1 as SGHVS and CDR2 as FNYEAQ. V dropped 6 bases and J dropped 2 bases, with 4 bases sitting between them. The CDR3 loop spans 11 amino acids. The sequence came from a young man who had recovered from COVID-19. The chain recombines TRBV7-6 with TRBJ1-1; D gene ambiguous. Sequencing used PBMCs or T cells enriched from blood (not recorded which). The CDR3 reads CASRANTEAFF. CDR3 in DNA: TGTGCCAGCAGGGCTAACACTGAAGCTTTCTTT. Full variable domain (rest looked up from reference TRBV7-6 and TRBJ1-1): GAGVSQSPRYKVTKRGQDVALRCDPISGHVSLYWYRQALGQGPEFLTYFNYEAQQDKSGLPNDRFSAERPEGSISTLTIQRTEQRDSAMYRCASRANTEAFFGQGTRLTVV.